This T cell receptor (beta chain) was identified in a study of chemoradiotherapy in HPV16-positive cancers. The wider study: Candidate HPV-specific clones and shared TCR motifs came from a couple of HPV16-positive patients. Study-wide results and caveats: The functional HPV-specific definition rests on just a couple of HPV16-positive patients. During treatment, candidate HPV-specific clones and E7-related motifs expanded in tumor.

Looked up from germline, CDR1 is ENHRY and CDR2 is SYGVKD. The J segment lost 4 bases and the V segment lost 10 bases, leaving 4 bases of the junction unmatched. The CDR3 has 14 residues. As to this clone: As yet, its antigen is unknown.

Samples were taken several times over chemoradiotherapy. Clones were sequenced by immunoSEQ multiplex PCR, and TCRdb holds only the in-frame ones, with some missing. The repertoire holds 15,000 to 20,000 clones, more than 85% seen once, with around 14% in the top ten. The source of this sequence is a human donor with HPV-associated anogenital cancer. This material consisted of blood, taken from a patient who underwent chemoradiotherapy. V and J are TRBV10-3 and TRBJ2-5; 15 bases fit TRBD2. DNA of the CDR3: TGTGCCAGCCGGACTAGCGGGGGGGCAGAGACCCAGTACTTC. This encodes CASRTSGGAETQYF.